These 28 T cell receptor beta chains were all obtained from the same sample, sequenced in a study of cytomegalovirus exposure and HLA in healthy donors. TCRdb keeps only in-frame clones here, not all; method: immunoSEQ multiplex PCR. The sample contains over 70,000 clones, 94% of which appear only once. What was sequenced was PBMCs. These TCRs come from a woman between 18 and 29 years old in good health and CMV-seronegative.

The rearrangement joins TRBV30 to TRBJ2-7; D uncertain. The germline CDR1 and CDR2 sequences are GTSNPN and SVGIG (reference sequence). Between the trimmed V and J ends, which lost 5 bases and 4 bases, there was a span of 15 bases. This CDR3 contains 13 residues. Here the CDR3 reads CAWGPPVSYEQYF. CDR3 bases: TGTGCCTGGGGGCCCCCGGTTTCGTACGAGCAGTACTTC.

This clone showed up just once. The chain uses TRBV30 and TRBJ1-2; 12 positions match TRBD1. V shed 5 bases and J 8 bases; nucleotides not matched to a gene: 6. From germline, CDR1 is GTSNPN and CDR2 SVGIG (reference sequence). This CDR3 region has 13 residues. As DNA, the CDR3 is TGTGCCTGGCGGGACAGGGGGCGCTGGGGCTACACCTTC. Translation: CAWRDRGRWGYTF.

This chain links TRBV7-2 with TRBJ1-2, with a tentative D call TRBD1 (5 bases). Germline V gene data show CDR1 as SGHTA and CDR2 as FQGNSA. V dropped 1 base and J dropped 4 bases, with 13 bases sitting between them. CDR3 length: 15 amino acids. The CDR3 nucleotides read TGTGCCAGCAGCTTAGGGGTGGGGGGAAGCTATGGCTACACCTTC. Translation: CASSLGVGGSYGYTF.

This clone was found once. The chain is built from TRBV7-9 and TRBJ2-2; 7 bases are shared with TRBD2. This CDR3 comprises 15 residues. Germline V lookup: CDR1 SEHNR, CDR2 FQNEAQ (reference sequence). V dropped 1 base and J dropped 2; count of bases not matched to a gene: 1. CDR3 nucleotides: TGTGCCAGCAGCTTAGGGGGGGGAAACACCGGGGAGCTGTTTTTT. Amino acid sequence: CASSLGGGNTGELFF.

V usage is TRBV7-6 and J usage is TRBJ2-3, with TRBD1 matching over 8 bases. CDR3 length: 14 amino acids. V lost 5 bases, J lost 4 bases, and 5 bases stayed unmatched. In germline, CDR1 is SGHVS, CDR2 FNYEAQ. The CDR3 DNA sequence: TGTGCCAGCAGCCATCGACAGGGGTCAGATACGCAGTATTTT. This translates into CASSHRQGSDTQYF.

The rearrangement links TRBV6-5 to TRBJ2-7, with D tentatively TRBD1 (6 bases). Germline V lookup: CDR1 MNHEY, CDR2 SVGAGI. V dropped 5 bases and J dropped 4 bases, with 12 bases sitting between them. This CDR3 has 13 amino acids. DNA for the CDR3: TGTGCCAGCAGTCTTCGGACAGAGTACGAGCAGTACTTC. It encodes CASSLRTEYEQYF.

This clone was observed a single time. V is TRBV30 and J is TRBJ1-4; no clear D gene. The germline V gene has CDR1 GTSNPN and CDR2 SVGIG (reference sequence). V lost 0 bases and J 2 bases, leaving 4 bases between the germline ends. The CDR3 is made up of 13 amino acids. CDR3 in amino acids: CAWSVHTNEKLFF. The CDR3 DNA follows: TGTGCCTGGAGTGTACATACTAATGAAAAACTGTTTTTT.

The chain couples TRBV5-5 to TRBJ2-7, with D possibly being TRBD2 (6 bases). This CDR3 is built from 13 residues. V was cut by 4 bases and J by 6 bases, with 14 bases left in between. Germline V lookup: CDR1 SGHKS, CDR2 YYEKEE (reference sequence). The CDR3 loop reads CASSAGTDVEQYF. CDR3 DNA sequence: TGTGCCAGCAGCGCCGGGACTGACGTCGAGCAGTACTTC.

The chain is built from TRBV5-5 and TRBJ1-1; D is uncertain. V was clipped by 0 bases and J by 4 bases, with 4 bases between them. CDR3 length equals 12 residues. Germline values: CDR1 SGHKS, CDR2 YYEKEE (reference sequence). CDR3 region: CASSLVSTEAFF. The CDR3 region has the DNA TGTGCCAGCAGCTTGGTATCCACTGAAGCTTTCTTT.

The chain carries TRBV14 and TRBJ2-3; TRBD2 agrees at 11 bases. J gave up 2 bases and V 0 bases, and 4 bases lay outside the gene matches. This CDR3 has 17 residues. Germline CDR1 is SGHDN and CDR2 is FVKESK. The CDR3, as DNA: TGTGCCAGCAGCCAAGATCGGACTAGCGGGTACACAGATACGCAGTATTTT. Amino acids: CASSQDRTSGYTDTQYF.

The gene calls are TRBV5-1 and TRBJ1-2, with D perhaps matching TRBD1 (5 bases). The germline V and J ends were trimmed by 4 bases and 2 bases, with 9 bases remaining between them. Germline CDR1 SGHRS, CDR2 YFSETQ. The CDR3 length is 13 residues. CDR3 sequence: CASSKTENYGYTF. CDR3 in DNA: TGCGCCAGCAGCAAGACAGAGAACTATGGCTACACCTTC.

The rearrangement uses TRBV19 and TRBJ2-1; 12 nucleotides align to TRBD2. This CDR3 is 14 amino acids long. The V gene end was trimmed by 5 bases and the J gene end by 7 bases; junction bases not matched to a gene: 3. Germline V gene sequence: CDR1 LNHDA, CDR2 SQIVND (reference sequence). CDR3 loop: CASSGLAGRNEQFF. Here the CDR3 DNA reads TGTGCCAGTAGTGGACTAGCGGGGCGGAATGAGCAGTTCTTC.

The chain's CDR3 is CAWNLQGTTEAFF. For the CDR3, the DNA is TGTGCCTGGAATCTACAGGGGACCACTGAAGCTTTCTTT. The V gene is TRBV30, the J gene TRBJ1-1, with 7 bases identical to TRBD1. V lost 4 bases to trimming and J lost 4 bases; unmatched junction nucleotides: 6. Germline V gene sequence: CDR1 GTSNPN, CDR2 SVGIG (reference sequence). This CDR3 spans 13 amino acids.

A single count supports this clone. This chain links TRBV5-1 with TRBJ2-2; 11 nucleotides align to TRBD2. In germline, CDR1 is SGHRS, CDR2 YFSETQ. This CDR3 is built from 15 residues. The ends lost 1 base at V and 6 bases at J; junction bases unmatched: 2. The CDR3 region is CASSLTSGGPGELFF. The CDR3 DNA follows: TGCGCCAGCAGCTTGACTAGCGGGGGCCCCGGGGAGCTGTTTTTT.

The chain has TRBV30 and TRBJ1-5; D is unresolved. The V and J ends lost 3 bases and 3 bases respectively, with 9 bases between them. The CDR3 has 13 residues. Per the germline V gene, CDR1 is GTSNPN and CDR2 is SVGIG (reference sequence). The CDR3 DNA reads TGTGCCTGGAGCCGGGATTTCAATCAGCCCCAGCATTTT. As protein: CAWSRDFNQPQHF. The variable domain in full, completed from reference TRBV30 and TRBJ1-5, reads SQTIHQWPATLVQPVGSPLSLECTVEGTSNPNLYWYRQAAGRGLQLLFYSVGIGQISSEVPQNLSASRPQDRQFILSSKKLLLSDSGFYLCAWSRDFNQPQHFGDGTRLSIL.

The chain links TRBV4-1 to TRBJ2-3; possibly TRBD2 for D (7 bases). The germline gives CDR1 MGHRA, CDR2 YSYEKL. Trimming cost V 2 bases and J 1 base, with 16 bases left between them. CDR3 length: 17 amino acids. CDR3 in DNA: TGCGCCAGCAGCCAACCCCGCTCGGGGGGCCGCACAGATACGCAGTATTTT. This encodes CASSQPRSGGRTDTQYF.

This chain uses TRBV15 with TRBJ1-5; tentative D call: TRBD1 (5 bases). The CDR3 covers 15 residues. The germline CDR1 and CDR2 sequences are LNHNV and YYDKDF (reference sequence). Trimming left V 0 bases short and J 7 bases short, with 13 bases between. CDR3 DNA sequence: TGTGCCACCAGCAGAGATTGGGGCAGGGTGCAGCCCCAGCATTTT. Protein product: CATSRDWGRVQPQHF.

The genes are TRBV5-4 and TRBJ2-5, with a possible D match to TRBD1 (6 bases). From germline, CDR1 is SGHNT and CDR2 YYREEE (reference sequence). The V gene lost 5 bases and the J gene lost 2 bases, with 13 bases spanning the gap. The CDR3 totals 14 residues. This CDR3 reads CASRGADSQETQYF. The CDR3, as DNA: TGTGCCAGCAGGGGTGCGGACAGTCAAGAGACCCAGTACTTC.

This chain links TRBV29-1 with TRBJ2-7, with a possible D match to TRBD2 (5 bases). The CDR3 totals 13 residues. V was trimmed by 7 bases and J by 4 bases, leaving 17 bases between them. CDR1 and CDR2 (germline): SQVTM, ANQGSEA. CDR3 DNA sequence: TGCAGCGCAACCGAGGGCTCCGGATACGAGCAGTACTTC. It specifies CSATEGSGYEQYF.

The chain joins TRBV9 to TRBJ1-2; D gene ambiguous. CDR1 SGDLS and CDR2 YYNGEE come from the germline V gene. The V end was cut by 4 bases, the J end by 4 bases, with 14 bases between. The CDR3 sequence is 14 residues long. CDR3 sequence (DNA): TGTGCCAGCAGCCCGAATCCGCGGGGCTATGGCTACACCTTC. Amino acid sequence: CASSPNPRGYGYTF.

This sequence joins TRBV10-3 and TRBJ1-3; possible D gene TRBD1, 6 bases. The CDR3 consists of 12 residues. Germline CDR1 and CDR2: ENHRY and SYGVKD. Trimming cost V 6 bases and J 9 bases, with 12 bases left between them. The CDR3 reads CAISDRTPTIYF. In DNA, the CDR3 is TGTGCCATCAGCGACAGGACCCCCACCATATATTTT.

The chain employs TRBV6-4 and TRBJ1-2; TRBD1 agrees at 8 bases. The junction had 7 bases not matched to a gene; V was cut back by 2 bases and J by 5 bases. The CDR3 sequence is 15 residues long. Germline CDR1 MRHNA, CDR2 SNTAGT. The DNA for the CDR3 is TGTGCCAGCAGTGACGAGGGGACAGGCCGATATGGCTACACCTTC. This encodes CASSDEGTGRYGYTF.

This chain uses TRBV15 with TRBJ1-1; D possibly corresponds to TRBD1 (6 bases). Germline-derived CDR1 and CDR2 are LNHNV and YYDKDF (reference sequence). Deletions cut 1 base from V and 7 bases from J, with 13 bases between. The CDR3 has 14 amino acids. The DNA for the CDR3 is TGTGCCACCAGCAGAGGCGAGGGGGGGCGTGAAGCTTTCTTT. Amino acids: CATSRGEGGREAFF.

V is TRBV4-1 and J is TRBJ2-1, with 11 nucleotides matching TRBD1. Germline CDR1 and CDR2: MGHRA and YSYEKL. The CDR3 runs to 21 residues. V shed 0 bases and J 0 bases; nucleotides not matched to a gene: 13. Here the CDR3 reads CASSQEAFGTGGRSSYNEQFF. The CDR3 DNA reads as TGCGCCAGCAGCCAAGAAGCCTTCGGGACAGGGGGTCGTAGCTCCTACAATGAGCAGTTCTTC.

The gene calls are TRBV9 and TRBJ1-1; D is possibly TRBD1 (5 bases). V gave up 0 bases and J gave up 3 bases, with 9 bases separating them. In germline, CDR1 is SGDLS, CDR2 YYNGEE. CDR3 length equals 14 residues. CDR3 bases: TGTGCCAGCAGCGTAGGACAGCCTTACACTGAAGCTTTCTTT. Translated, it gives CASSVGQPYTEAFF.

Points on this clone: The germline gene is not matched at one end of the junction; a read error may be the cause. This sequence joins TRBV11-2 and TRBJ1-1, with D perhaps matching TRBD1 (5 bases). Looked up from germline, CDR1 is SGHAT and CDR2 is FQNNGV. The CDR3 spans 12 residues. CDR3 coding DNA: TGTGCCAGCAGCTTAGAAGCCGGGGGGATATACTTT. Its translation is CASSLEAGGIYF.

The chain employs TRBV18 and TRBJ1-6; possibly TRBD1 for D (6 bases). The germline V gene has CDR1 KGHSH and CDR2 LQKENI. The CDR3 extends over 15 amino acids. The V and J ends lost 3 bases and 1 base respectively, with 7 bases between them. The CDR3 DNA is TGTGCCAGCTCACCCGACAGGTCCTATAATTCACCCCTCCACTTT. It codes for CASSPDRSYNSPLHF.

Only one count was recorded for this clone. The chain combines TRBV4-3 with TRBJ1-2, with D uncertain. The CDR3 is 13 residues long. Trimming left V 1 base short and J 3 bases short, with 6 bases between. Germline V gene sequence: CDR1 LGHNA, CDR2 YSLEER. This chain's CDR3 is CASSQAGYYGYTF. In DNA form, the CDR3 reads TGCGCCAGCAGCCAAGCAGGCTACTATGGCTACACCTTC.